Shown below are 3 T cell receptor beta chains from a single sample sequenced in a study of blood T cell repertoires in COVID-19. TCRdb's copy holds only in-frame clones and misses some; the assay was immunoSEQ multiplex PCR. The table has over 60,000 clones, about 80% seen once. The sequenced sample consisted of peripheral blood. The receptors come from an elderly woman with acute or convalescent COVID-19.

This chain connects TRBV6-4 to TRBJ2-2, with D possibly TRBD2 on 6 matching bases. V lost 3 bases and J lost 6, with 17 bases in between. The CDR3 is made up of 16 amino acids. Germline V gene sequence: CDR1 MRHNA, CDR2 SNTAGT. CDR3 nucleotide sequence: TGTGCCAGCAGTGATTTCCCGCGGGGTGTTTCCGGGGAGCTGTTTTTT. Translated, it gives CASSDFPRGVSGELFF.

The rearrangement uses TRBV9 and TRBJ2-7; D unresolved. Germline V gene data show CDR1 as SGDLS and CDR2 as YYNGEE. The CDR3 totals 16 residues. V gave up 2 bases and J gave up 1 base, with 16 bases separating them. CDR3 DNA sequence: TGTGCCAGCAGCGTCTCCCTGAATAGCCCATCCTACGAGCAGTACTTC. This translates into CASSVSLNSPSYEQYF. Using reference TRBV9 and TRBJ2-7 for the parts outside the CDR3, the full variable domain is DSGVTQTPKHLITATGQRVTLRCSPRSGDLSVYWYQQSLDQGLQFLIQYYNGEERAKGNILERFSAQQFPDLHSELNLSSLELGDSALYFCASSVSLNSPSYEQYFGPGTRLTVT.

This sequence joins TRBV2 and TRBJ1-6, with no clear D. The CDR3 is made up of 15 amino acids. V was clipped by 8 bases and J by 0 bases, with 11 bases between them. Germline V gene sequence: CDR1 SNHLY, CDR2 FYNNEI. In nucleotides, the CDR3 is TGTGCCAGCGTGACATCCCCCTCCTATAATTCACCCCTCCACTTT. It encodes CASVTSPSYNSPLHF.